Each of the 20 T cell receptor beta chains below was sequenced from the same sample in a study of cytomegalovirus exposure and HLA in healthy donors. Both 60 Vbeta primers and 13 Jbeta primers went into the PCR. TCRdb's table, derived via immunoSEQ multiplex PCR, lists solely in-frame clones and lacks some. The sample lists 120,000 or so clones, roughly 80% occurring once. The source material was PBMCs. These receptors were obtained from a man younger than 35 in good health and CMV-seropositive.

The rearrangement uses TRBV28 and TRBJ2-7; 11 positions match TRBD2. This CDR3 is 18 amino acids long. CDR1 is MDHEN, CDR2 SYDVKM, per germline. The junction had 14 bases not matched to a gene; V was cut back by 2 bases and J by 5 bases. The CDR3 spells CASSLKPSSSGGLDEQYF. The CDR3 DNA is TGTGCCAGCAGTTTAAAACCCTCCTCTAGCGGGGGGCTGGACGAGCAGTACTTC.

This clone occurred once. The chain joins TRBV15 to TRBJ2-5; the D gene is possibly TRBD2 (5 bases). V was clipped by 4 bases and J by 2 bases, with 17 bases between them. This CDR3 has 16 amino acids. In germline, CDR1 is LNHNV, CDR2 YYDKDF (reference sequence). The CDR3 DNA follows: TGTGCCACCAGCAACCGGTGGGTAGGGAGTCAAGAGACCCAGTACTTC. This gives the protein CATSNRWVGSQETQYF.

The CDR3 DNA follows: TGTGCCAGCGGGTGGGGGGGTCCGTCGGGCTACACCTTC. Translation gives CASGWGGPSGYTF. This chain links TRBV2 with TRBJ1-2, with a tentative D call TRBD1 (5 bases). Germline V gene lookup returns CDR1 SNHLY and CDR2 FYNNEI. Trimming pared 8 bases from V and 8 bases from J, leaving 18 bases between. This CDR3 is 13 amino acids long.

The chain has TRBV5-1 and TRBJ1-1; D might be TRBD1 (6 bases). The CDR3 is 14 amino acids. Trimming took off 2 bases at V and 6 bases at J, with 14 bases between the two ends. The germline CDR1 and CDR2 sequences are SGHRS and YFSETQ. This chain's CDR3 is CASSLAAGESEAFF. CDR3 sequence (DNA): TGCGCCAGCAGCTTAGCCGCAGGGGAATCTGAAGCTTTCTTT.

In DNA, the CDR3 is TGTGCCAGCAGCCCATCCTATAATTCACCCCTCCACTTT. This codes for CASSPSYNSPLHF. The chain uses TRBV2 and TRBJ1-6; unclear D gene. Germline CDR1 is SNHLY and CDR2 is FYNNEI. V was pared by 6 bases and J by 1 base, with 4 bases between. This CDR3 comprises 13 residues.

The chain has TRBV6-5 and TRBJ2-5, with 9 nucleotides matching TRBD1. The CDR3 loop spans 15 amino acids. Trimming cost V 5 bases and J 4 bases; bases outside gene matches: 8. Germline values: CDR1 MNHEY, CDR2 SVGAGI. The CDR3 bases are TGTGCCAGCAGTCGATACCCGGGACAGGGAGAGACCCAGTACTTC. The encoded protein is CASSRYPGQGETQYF.

This chain joins TRBV28 and TRBJ2-7, with a tentative D call TRBD2 (5 bases). Germline values: CDR1 MDHEN, CDR2 SYDVKM. The V and J ends lost 6 bases and 2 bases respectively, with 8 bases between them. The CDR3 has 12 amino acids. CDR3: CASSPGAYEQYF. CDR3 DNA: TGTGCCAGCAGCCCCGGGGCCTACGAGCAGTACTTC.

In this sample, this clone turned up many times. This chain uses TRBV6-1 with TRBJ1-1; D unresolved. Trimming pared 9 bases from V and 1 base from J, leaving 9 bases between. CDR3 length: 12 amino acids. The germline gives CDR1 MNHNS, CDR2 SASEGT. CDR3 sequence (DNA): TGTGCCAGTGGGGAGGCGAACACTGAAGCTTTCTTT. It codes for CASGEANTEAFF.

The chain uses TRBV10-2 and TRBJ1-2, with TRBD1 matching over 10 bases. With V trimmed by 0 bases and J by 4 bases, 2 bases remained unmatched. CDR3 size: 15 residues. Germline lookup yields CDR1 WSHSY and CDR2 SAAADI. The CDR3 bases are TGCGCCAGCAGTGAGTCGGACAGGGGGGCCTATGGCTACACCTTC. This sequence encodes CASSESDRGAYGYTF.

The genes are TRBV9 and TRBJ2-3, with no clear D. Germline V gives CDR1 SGDLS, CDR2 YYNGEE. The V gene lost 0 bases and the J gene lost 0 bases, with 8 bases spanning the gap. CDR3 length equals 15 residues. CDR3 in amino acids: CASSVGPVSTDTQYF. In nucleotides, the CDR3 is TGTGCCAGCAGCGTAGGCCCGGTGAGCACAGATACGCAGTATTTT.

The chain joins TRBV6-6 to TRBJ1-3; possibly TRBD1 for D (6 bases). The ends were cut back, 4 bases at V and 4 bases at J, with 14 bases in the middle. CDR1 and CDR2 (germline): MNHNY, SVGAGI (reference sequence). CDR3 size: 15 residues. The CDR3 DNA reads TGTGCCAGCAGTTCGCCAGGGGCTACCGGAAACACCATATATTTT. Translation: CASSSPGATGNTIYF.

The genes are TRBV11-2 and TRBJ2-4, with 14 bases that match TRBD2. Looked up from germline, CDR1 is SGHAT and CDR2 is FQNNGV. The V gene end was trimmed by 5 bases and the J gene end by 2 bases; junction bases not matched to a gene: 11. The CDR3 totals 19 residues. Written as DNA, the CDR3 is TGTGCCAGCAGCCCGACGCGACTAGCGGGGGGGCAAACCAAAAACATTCAGTACTTC. Protein: CASSPTRLAGGQTKNIQYF.

The rearrangement joins TRBV6-1 to TRBJ2-7; D is unresolved. Trimming removed 3 bases at V and 3 bases at J, with 12 bases between. Germline V gene lookup returns CDR1 MNHNS and CDR2 SASEGT. This CDR3 is 14 amino acids long. DNA of the CDR3: TGTGCCAGCAGTGACCCAGACATTTTCTACGAGCAGTACTTC. Translated: CASSDPDIFYEQYF.

V gene TRBV10-2 combines with J gene TRBJ2-7, with 7 bases identical to TRBD1. J lost 3 bases, V lost 10 bases, and 6 bases had no gene match. The CDR3 spans 12 residues. Germline-derived CDR1 and CDR2 are WSHSY and SAAADI. DNA of the CDR3: TGCGCCACCCGGGACAGATTCTACGAGCAGTACTTC. Its protein product is CATRDRFYEQYF.

The chain uses TRBV5-1 and TRBJ2-4; tentatively, D is TRBD2 (6 bases). V was shortened by 4 bases and J by 7 bases, with 18 bases between the two germline ends. Germline V gene lookup returns CDR1 SGHRS and CDR2 YFSETQ. This CDR3 has 15 residues. CDR3 residues: CASSTLGGDGNIQYF. CDR3 DNA sequence: TGCGCCAGCAGCACGCTAGGAGGGGACGGGAACATTCAGTACTTC.

This rearrangement joins TRBV5-5 to TRBJ2-3; the D gene is possibly TRBD2 (6 bases). Trimming shortened V by 0 bases and J by 3 bases, and 11 bases separated the two germline ends. CDR1 is SGHKS, CDR2 YYEKEE, per germline (reference sequence). The CDR3 is 15 amino acids. CDR3 region: CASSLVRDLTDTQYF. The CDR3 region has the DNA TGTGCCAGCAGCTTGGTCCGGGACTTGACAGATACGCAGTATTTT.

Worth noting for this clone: At one end, the junction sequence differs from germline, possibly due to a read error. The identical CDR3 is also encoded by other nucleotide sequences in the sample. This chain connects TRBV11-3 to TRBJ2-7; 7 positions match TRBD2. This CDR3 comprises 15 residues. The germline V gene encodes CDR1 SGHNT and CDR2 YENEEA. The CDR3 loop reads CASSKRGDPTYEQYF. The CDR3 bases are TGCGCCAGCAGCAAACGGGGGGACCCGACCTACGAGCAGTACTTC.

The chain links TRBV9 to TRBJ2-2; D is unclear. The CDR3 spans 16 residues. The germline CDR1 and CDR2 sequences are SGDLS and YYNGEE. Trimming pared 4 bases from V and 0 bases from J, leaving 13 bases between. The CDR3 loop is CASSLHPSTNTGELFF. The CDR3 coding sequence is TGTGCCAGCAGCCTTCATCCGTCTACGAACACCGGGGAGCTGTTTTTT. Full variable domain (outside the CDR3, taken from reference TRBV9 and TRBJ2-2): DSGVTQTPKHLITATGQRVTLRCSPRSGDLSVYWYQQSLDQGLQFLIQYYNGEERAKGNILERFSAQQFPDLHSELNLSSLELGDSALYFCASSLHPSTNTGELFFGEGSRLTVL.

The chain carries TRBV28 and TRBJ1-4, with 7 bases that match TRBD1. This CDR3 spans 15 amino acids. Trimming took 3 bases from V and 4 from J; bases not matched to a gene: 5. Germline V gene lookup returns CDR1 MDHEN and CDR2 SYDVKM. CDR3 protein: CASSFGTVDNEKLFF. The CDR3 coding sequence is TGTGCCAGCAGTTTTGGGACAGTGGATAATGAAAAACTGTTTTTT.

This clone was seen once. The chain is built from TRBV18 and TRBJ1-5; TRBD1 might be the D (5 bases). The V end lost 6 bases, the J end lost 0 bases, and 12 bases lay between the germline ends. Germline V gene lookup returns CDR1 KGHSH and CDR2 LQKENI. This CDR3 has 15 residues. The CDR3 DNA sequence: TGTGCCAGCTCTCATGACAGCTATAGCAATCAGCCCCAGCATTTT. Its translation: CASSHDSYSNQPQHF.